A selection of T cell receptor beta chains follows, all from one sample in a study of T cell repertoires in ileal Crohn's disease. Some clones are missing from TCRdb's copy, which holds only in-frame ones; the method was immunoSEQ multiplex PCR. This repertoire shows about 17,000 clones, more than 75% found once; its top ten account for around 3.9%. The specimen was ileal tissue. Every receptor here comes from an adult with Crohn's disease. Each CDR3 is given with its conserved first and last residue. The order of the fields is V gene, J gene, clone size, D gene, CDR3 DNA, CDR3 protein. A D gene is named only where the DNA matches it firmly. Clone sizes are given selectively: once, few, many, or a class where the clone is expanded.

>TRBV15|TRBJ1-5|few|NA
TGTGCCACCAGCAGAGATTGGGAGAATCGTCCAGCTGGCAATCAGCCCCAGCATTTT
CATSRDWENRPAGNQPQHF
>TRBV6-4|TRBJ1-3|NA|TRBD1
TGTGCCAGCAGCGGGACAGGGTCTGGAAACACCATATATTTT
CASSGTGSGNTIYF
>TRBV7-9|TRBJ1-5|NA|TRBD1
TGTGCCAGCAGCTTAGGGGGACAGCCTAATCAGCCCCAGCATTTT
CASSLGGQPNQPQHF
>TRBV5-1|TRBJ2-5|NA|NA
TGCGCCAGCAGCGTCGGTCCACAAGAGACCCAGTACTTC
CASSVGPQETQYF
>TRBV27|TRBJ1-2|NA|NA
TGTGCCAGCAGTTTATCGGGGGGATCAATCCGGCATGGCTACACCTTC
CASSLSGGSIRHGYTF
>TRBV19|TRBJ1-1|medium-sized|TRBD1
TGTGCCAGTAGTAAATTACCCAACCCTGGACAGGGGAACACTGAAGCTTTCTTT
CASSKLPNPGQGNTEAFF
>TRBV7-2|TRBJ2-1|NA|TRBD1
TGTGCCAGCAGCTCAGGGACAGGGGCTGTCAATGAGCAGTTCTTC
CASSSGTGAVNEQFF
>TRBV6-5|TRBJ2-5|NA|NA
TGTGCCAGCAGTTACGATTCGTTTGAGACCCAGTACTTC
CASSYDSFETQYF
>TRBV7-9|TRBJ1-1|NA|NA
TGTGCCAGCAGCTTAACACAAACTGAAGCTTTCTTT
CASSLTQTEAFF
>TRBV7-2|TRBJ1-5|NA|NA
TGTGCCAGCAGCTTCACAGGGTGGCCAAATCAGCCCCAGCATTTT
CASSFTGWPNQPQHF
>TRBV4-3|TRBJ2-7|NA|NA
TGCGCCAGCAGCCAAGAAGACGGGTACATCCACGAGCAGTACTTC
CASSQEDGYIHEQYF
>TRBV5-5|TRBJ2-5|NA|TRBD1
TGTGCCAGCAGCTTGGCCCCACAGGGGGTAGAGACCCAGTACTTC
CASSLAPQGVETQYF
>TRBV6-5|TRBJ1-2|NA|NA
TGTGCCAGCAGTTACTCGATATTGGGTCGGGGCTACACCTTC
CASSYSILGRGYTF
>TRBV4-1|TRBJ2-7|once|NA
TGCGCCAGCAGCCAAGAAACAGGGATGAATTCTAACGAGCAGTACTTC
CASSQETGMNSNEQYF
>TRBV5-1|TRBJ2-7|NA|NA
TGCGCCAGCAGCGGGAGCGGGTACGAGCAGTACTTC
CASSGSGYEQYF
>TRBV14|TRBJ1-1|few|NA
TGTGCCAGCAGACGGTCGGACAGCGTTCAAGCTTTCTTT
CASRRSDSVQAFF
>TRBV28|TRBJ2-1|NA|TRBD2
TGTGCCAGCAGTTTGGGACTAGCGGGAGTGGACAATGAGCAGTTCTTC
CASSLGLAGVDNEQFF
>TRBV6-5|TRBJ1-4|NA|TRBD1
TGTGCCAGCAGTTTACAGGGGTCTAATGAAAAACTGTTTTTT
CASSLQGSNEKLFF
>TRBV9|TRBJ2-6|NA|NA
TGTGCCAGCAGCGTTTCTGGGGCCAACGTCCTGACTTTC
CASSVSGANVLTF
>TRBV7-9|TRBJ2-7|few|TRBD1
TGTGCCAGCAGCCCGCTACTGGACAGGGTTTTATCCGACGAGCAGTACTTC
CASSPLLDRVLSDEQYF
>TRBV28|TRBJ2-1|NA|TRBD2
TGTGCCAGCAGTTTAGGGCTAGCGGGAATCAATGAGCAGTTCTTC
CASSLGLAGINEQFF
>TRBV5-1|TRBJ2-7|NA|TRBD1
TGCGCCAGCAGCTTGGCCGGGACAGGGTTAGAAGAGCAGTACTTC
CASSLAGTGLEEQYF
>TRBV10-3|TRBJ1-1|once|TRBD1
TGTGCCATCAGGGGCGGGACAGGGAAGAACACTGAAGCTTTCTTT
CAIRGGTGKNTEAFF
>TRBV2|TRBJ2-3|NA|TRBD2
TGTGCCAGCAGTAAAGGACTAGCGGCAGATACGCAGTATTTT
CASSKGLAADTQYF
>TRBV28|TRBJ2-7|NA|NA
TGTGCCAGCAGCCCGACCGACAAGAGCTCCTACGAGCAGTACTTC
CASSPTDKSSYEQYF
>TRBV2|TRBJ2-2|NA|NA
TGTGCCAGCAGGGGGGGACAGTGGGCCGGGGAGCTGTTTTTT
CASRGGQWAGELFF